The 17 T cell receptor beta chains below were found in one sample sequenced in a study of OX40 agonist ivuxolimab in advanced cancers. TCRdb's table, derived via immunoSEQ multiplex PCR, lists solely in-frame clones and lacks some. The data hold 65,000 to 80,000 clones, with more than 85% observed a single time. The sample was CD4+ or CD8+ T cells sorted from blood, taken in a trial of the OX40 agonist ivuxolimab. The source is an adult with an advanced solid tumor such as melanoma, head and neck, liver or kidney cancer.

The V gene is TRBV2, the J gene TRBJ1-1; D perhaps matches TRBD1 (6 bases). V lost 6 bases, J lost 3 bases, and 14 bases lay in between. The CDR3 runs to 14 residues. CDR1 SNHLY and CDR2 FYNNEI come from the germline V gene. The CDR3 sequence is CASRKTGFDTEAFF. DNA of the CDR3: TGTGCCAGCAGAAAGACAGGTTTCGACACTGAAGCTTTCTTT. Full variable domain (missing parts from reference TRBV2 and TRBJ1-1): EPEVTQTPSHQVTQMGQEVILRCVPISNHLYFYWYRQILGQKVEFLVSFYNNEISEKSEIFDDQFSVERPDGSNFTLKIRSTKLEDSAMYFCASRKTGFDTEAFFGQGTRLTVV.

This clone appeared a single time. This chain links TRBV4-1 with TRBJ2-3, with 8 positions matching TRBD2. Trimming removed 4 bases from V and 2 bases from J; junction bases left unmatched: 11. The germline V gene encodes CDR1 MGHRA and CDR2 YSYEKL. The CDR3 is made up of 17 amino acids. As DNA, the CDR3 is TGCGCCAGCAGCCGAGCCGCGGGGGGAGGGTACACAGATACGCAGTATTTT. It is translated as CASSRAAGGGYTDTQYF.

The CDR3 coding sequence is TGTGCCAGTAGTATAGAGAAGCCGAAGGGGATGGCTGGCTACACCTTC. It encodes CASSIEKPKGMAGYTF. V is TRBV19 and J is TRBJ1-2; D might be TRBD1 (5 bases). This CDR3 is built from 16 residues. Germline-derived CDR1 and CDR2 are LNHDA and SQIVND (reference sequence). The V and J ends lost 0 bases and 7 bases respectively, with 18 bases between them.

The J gene is TRBJ1-6, the V gene TRBV6-5; TRBD1 aligns across 7 bases. The CDR3 is 14 residues long. Per the germline V gene, CDR1 is MNHEY and CDR2 is SVGAGI. The ends lost 6 bases at V and 7 bases at J; junction bases unmatched: 6. CDR3 sequence: CASRDGTANSPLHF. The DNA of the CDR3 is TGTGCCAGCAGGGATGGGACAGCAAATTCACCCCTCCACTTT.

The genes are TRBV2 and TRBJ1-4; no firm D call. The length of the CDR3 is 14 residues. V was clipped by 8 bases and J by 4 bases, with 14 bases between them. The V gene's germline CDR1 is SNHLY and CDR2 FYNNEI. This CDR3 is CASSGVSDNEKLFF. The DNA of the CDR3 is TGTGCCAGCTCCGGGGTCTCGGATAATGAAAAACTGTTTTTT.

J is TRBJ2-2 and V is TRBV2; D is tentatively TRBD1 or TRBD2 (5 bases each). Germline CDR1 reads SNHLY; CDR2 reads FYNNEI. The CDR3 has 14 residues. Trimming pared 8 bases from V and 4 bases from J, leaving 14 bases between. The CDR3 reads CASGGERVTGELFF. The DNA for the CDR3 is TGTGCCAGCGGGGGAGAAAGGGTCACCGGGGAGCTGTTTTTT.

This clone appeared a few times. This chain connects TRBV12-5 to TRBJ2-3, with 16 nucleotides matching TRBD2. Germline V gives CDR1 LGHNT, CDR2 FRNRAP. Losses at the gene ends were 3 bases for V and 3 bases for J; bases not matched to a gene: 9. The CDR3 runs 19 residues. The DNA of the CDR3 is TGTGCTAGTGGTTTCGGACTCGGGACTAGCGGGAGGGGAACAGATACGCAGTATTTT. Residues: CASGFGLGTSGRGTDTQYF.

The CDR3 DNA reads TGTGCCAGCAGGGGGGGCCTTTCCACAGATACGCAGTATTTT. Its protein is CASRGGLSTDTQYF. V gene TRBV2 combines with J gene TRBJ2-3, with D possibly being TRBD1 or TRBD2 (6 bases each). The CDR3 length is 14 residues. The V end was cut by 6 bases, the J end by 2 bases, with 12 bases between. Germline-derived CDR1 and CDR2 are SNHLY and FYNNEI.

The chain links TRBV6-4 to TRBJ2-6; TRBD1 aligns across 11 bases. V lost 3 bases to trimming and J lost 1 base; unmatched junction nucleotides: 2. The CDR3 length is 17 residues. CDR1 and CDR2 from the germline V gene are MRHNA and SNTAGT. In nucleotides, the CDR3 is TGTGCCAGCAGTGATCGGGACAGGGGGTCTGGGGCCAACGTCCTGACTTTC. It is translated as CASSDRDRGSGANVLTF.

V and J are TRBV7-8 and TRBJ2-6; D not resolved. CDR1 is SGHVS and CDR2 is FQNEAQ in the germline V gene. CDR3 length: 16 residues. The V end lost 2 bases, the J end lost 0 bases, and 8 bases lay between the germline ends. This chain's CDR3 is CASSLNSYSGANVLTF. CDR3 sequence (DNA): TGTGCCAGCAGCTTAAATAGCTACTCTGGGGCCAACGTCCTGACTTTC.

This chain links TRBV27 with TRBJ2-7, with TRBD1 identical over 7 bases. There are 15 residues in the CDR3. In germline, CDR1 is MNHEY, CDR2 SMNVEV (reference sequence). V was pared by 6 bases and J by 5 bases, with 13 bases of the junction left unmatched. CDR3 DNA sequence: TGTGCCAGCAGCGAAGTGGCAGGGGGAAAGAACGAGCAGTACTTC. Protein product: CASSEVAGGKNEQYF.

V usage is TRBV2 and J usage is TRBJ2-1, with D possibly TRBD1 on 5 matching bases. The CDR3 has 15 amino acids. The V end was cut by 2 bases, the J end by 0 bases, with 8 bases between. Germline V gene data show CDR1 as SNHLY and CDR2 as FYNNEI. The CDR3 sequence is CASSETRASYNEQFF. The DNA of the CDR3 is TGTGCCAGCAGTGAAACCAGGGCCTCCTACAATGAGCAGTTCTTC.

The rearrangement joins TRBV13 to TRBJ1-6; D not certain. This CDR3 has 9 amino acids. Germline assignment: CDR1 PRHDT and CDR2 FYEKMQ (reference sequence). V lost 3 bases and J 15 bases, leaving 3 bases between the germline ends. Here the CDR3 reads CASSLGLHF. CDR3 nucleotide sequence: TGTGCCAGCAGCTTGGGCCTCCACTTT. Variable domain in full (rest from reference TRBV13 and TRBJ1-6): AAGVIQSPRHLIKEKRETATLKCYPIPRHDTVYWYQQGPGQDPQFLISFYEKMQSDKGSIPDRFSAQQFSDYHSELNMSSLELGDSALYFCASSLGLHFGNGTRLTVT.

V is TRBV7-8 and J is TRBJ1-5; 7 bases line up with TRBD1. CDR3 length: 15 amino acids. CDR1 is SGHVS and CDR2 is FQNEAQ in the germline V gene. V shed 5 bases, J shed 7 bases, and the junction held 11 bases outside the gene matches. DNA of the CDR3: TGTGCCAGCAGCCTCGAGGAGGGGGCGAGCCAGCCCCAGCATTTT. Translation gives CASSLEEGASQPQHF. Using reference TRBV7-8 and TRBJ1-5 for the parts outside the CDR3, the full variable domain is GAGVSQSPRYKVAKRGQDVALRCDPISGHVSLFWYQQALGQGPEFLTYFQNEAQLDKSGLPSDRFFAERPEGSVSTLKIQRTQQEDSAVYLCASSLEEGASQPQHFGDGTRLSIL.

V and J are TRBV18 and TRBJ2-3; D could derive from TRBD1 or TRBD2 (5 bases each). There are 24 residues in the CDR3. Trimming removed 2 bases from V and 2 bases from J, with 38 bases in between. Germline loops: CDR1 KGHSH, CDR2 LQKENI. The CDR3 DNA is TGTGCCAGCTCACCAAACATCATAGGGACGGACGGAAAGCAACCGTGGCCTACCACAGATACGCAGTATTTT. Amino acid sequence: CASSPNIIGTDGKQPWPTTDTQYF. The variable domain in full, with the rest retrieved from reference TRBV18 and TRBJ2-3, is NAGVMQNPRHLVRRRGQEARLRCSPMKGHSHVYWYRQLPEEGLKFMVYLQKENIIDESGMPKERFSAEFPKEGPSILRIQQVVRGDSAAYFCASSPNIIGTDGKQPWPTTDTQYFGPGTRLTVL.

This chain uses TRBV14 with TRBJ2-7; TRBD1 matches 12 bases. This CDR3 has 15 residues. CDR1 is SGHDN and CDR2 is FVKESK in the germline V gene. The trim removed 6 bases at V and 4 bases at J, leaving 7 bases unmatched. CDR3 in DNA: TGTGCCAGCAGGGGGACAGGGGGCGCCTTTTACGAGCAGTACTTC. Protein: CASRGTGGAFYEQYF. The full variable domain, in which reference TRBV14 and TRBJ2-7 provide the parts outside the CDR3, is EAGVTQFPSHSVIEKGQTVTLRCDPISGHDNLYWYRRVMGKEIKFLLHFVKESKQDESGMPNNRFLAERTGGTYSTLKVQPAELEDSGVYFCASRGTGGAFYEQYFGPGTRLTVT.

The gene calls are TRBV5-1 and TRBJ2-3; TRBD1 agrees at 9 bases. The CDR3 loop spans 16 amino acids. The trim removed 0 bases at V and 2 bases at J, leaving 4 bases unmatched. Germline CDR1 SGHRS, CDR2 YFSETQ. CDR3 region: CASSLDGTGFTDTQYF. As DNA, the CDR3 is TGCGCCAGCAGCTTGGATGGGACAGGGTTCACAGATACGCAGTATTTT.